A selection of T cell receptor beta chains follows, all from one sample in a study of blood T cell repertoires in COVID-19. Profiled with immunoSEQ multiplex PCR; TCRdb holds only in-frame clones, not every one. The sample comprises approximately 210,000 clones, around 84% of which are singletons, and around 20% rests with the top ten. The sample comprised peripheral blood. These receptors came from a human donor in a cohort sampled during active COVID-19. The CDR3 runs from the conserved cysteine through the conserved F or W. The D gene is left open where the match is weak. Clone sizes are given selectively: once, few, many, or a class where the clone is expanded.

v_call: TRBV19
j_call: TRBJ1-2
clone_size: few
d_call: TRBD1
cdr3_nt: TGTGCCGGTAGGACAGGGCTATCGGGTGGCTACACCTTC
cdr3_aa: CAGRTGLSGGYTF

v_call: TRBV14
j_call: TRBJ2-1
clone_size: NA
d_call: NA
cdr3_nt: TGTGCCAGCAGCCAAGGTCCAGTCTTCAATGAGCAGTTCTTC
cdr3_aa: CASSQGPVFNEQFF

v_call: TRBV5-1
j_call: TRBJ2-2
clone_size: NA
d_call: NA
cdr3_nt: TGCGCCAGCAGCTCCGACAGGAGAACGCGAGGGGAGCTGTTTTTT
cdr3_aa: CASSSDRRTRGELFF

v_call: TRBV2
j_call: TRBJ1-3
clone_size: few
d_call: NA
cdr3_nt: TGTGCCAGCCGGAGTTGGGGGGCTGGAAACACCATATATTTT
cdr3_aa: CASRSWGAGNTIYF

v_call: TRBV6-5
j_call: TRBJ1-5
clone_size: NA
d_call: TRBD1
cdr3_nt: TGTGCCACCGGGACAGAGGCCCGACAGCCCCAGCATTTT
cdr3_aa: CATGTEARQPQHF

v_call: TRBV4-2
j_call: TRBJ1-3
clone_size: few
d_call: NA
cdr3_nt: TGTGCCAGCAGCCAAGGGCGCCGGGAGGGCTCTGGAAACACCATATATTTT
cdr3_aa: CASSQGRREGSGNTIYF

v_call: TRBV30
j_call: TRBJ2-1
clone_size: NA
d_call: NA
cdr3_nt: TGTGCCTCCGGCAGGGGTATCAATGAGCAGTTCTTC
cdr3_aa: CASGRGINEQFF

v_call: TRBV11-2
j_call: TRBJ2-2
clone_size: NA
d_call: TRBD1
cdr3_nt: TGTGCCAGCAGCTGGGGGACAGCGAACACCGGGGAGCTGTTTTTT
cdr3_aa: CASSWGTANTGELFF

v_call: TRBV7-3
j_call: TRBJ2-3
clone_size: NA
d_call: TRBD1
cdr3_nt: TGTGCCAGCAGCTTCAATATGGGGACACAGGGGTCTAGCACAGATACGCAGTATTTT
cdr3_aa: CASSFNMGTQGSSTDTQYF

v_call: TRBV19
j_call: TRBJ1-5
clone_size: NA
d_call: TRBD1
cdr3_nt: TGTGCCAGTAGTATTATCGGCGGACAGGGGAATCAGCCCCAGCATTTT
cdr3_aa: CASSIIGGQGNQPQHF

v_call: TRBV28
j_call: TRBJ2-7
clone_size: NA
d_call: NA
cdr3_nt: TGTGCCAGCGCGCCAGGTGGCATTTCGTCCTACGAGCAGTACTTC
cdr3_aa: CASAPGGISSYEQYF

v_call: TRBV18
j_call: TRBJ2-3
clone_size: NA
d_call: NA
cdr3_nt: TGTGCCAGCTCACCACCGCTAAAGCCCCATCAGGGCACAGATACGCAGTATTTT
cdr3_aa: CASSPPLKPHQGTDTQYF

v_call: TRBV10-1
j_call: TRBJ1-1
clone_size: NA
d_call: TRBD1
cdr3_nt: TGCGCCAGCTTTGGTAGGACAGGGGGTCCGAACACTGAAGCTTTCTTT
cdr3_aa: CASFGRTGGPNTEAFF

v_call: TRBV5-4
j_call: TRBJ1-2
clone_size: NA
d_call: TRBD1
cdr3_nt: TGTGCCAGCAGCCTCGGACAGGGGACCGTTAACGCTGGCTACACCTTC
cdr3_aa: CASSLGQGTVNAGYTF

v_call: TRBV5-1
j_call: TRBJ2-5
clone_size: NA
d_call: NA
cdr3_nt: TGCGCCAGCAGCCTGGGAGGTCCCCTAAGAGACCCAGTACTTTACTTC
cdr3_aa: CASSLGGPLRDPVLYF

v_call: TRBV9
j_call: TRBJ1-3
clone_size: few
d_call: NA
cdr3_nt: TGTGCCAGCAGCCAGACTCCGGGGTCTGGAAACACCATATATTTT
cdr3_aa: CASSQTPGSGNTIYF

v_call: TRBV5-5
j_call: TRBJ2-2
clone_size: NA
d_call: NA
cdr3_nt: TGTGCCAGCAGCTTGGTTTCTAGCGAAAACACCGGGGAGCTGTTTTTT
cdr3_aa: CASSLVSSENTGELFF

v_call: TRBV5-1
j_call: TRBJ2-2
clone_size: NA
d_call: NA
cdr3_nt: TGCGCCAGCAGCGTCAGGGCCAGCGCGAACACCGGGGAGCTGTTTTTT
cdr3_aa: CASSVRASANTGELFF

v_call: TRBV19
j_call: TRBJ2-3
clone_size: once
d_call: TRBD2
cdr3_nt: TGTGCCAGTAGAAGCGGGATGATCGGGGGTACGCAGTATTTT
cdr3_aa: CASRSGMIGGTQYF

v_call: TRBV20-1
j_call: TRBJ2-5
clone_size: NA
d_call: NA
cdr3_nt: TGCAGTGCTAACGGCCAAGAGACCCAGTACTTC
cdr3_aa: CSANGQETQYF

v_call: TRBV7-2
j_call: TRBJ1-2
clone_size: NA
d_call: NA
cdr3_nt: TGTGCCAGCAGCCCGCAGACAGAAAACTATGGCTACACCTTC
cdr3_aa: CASSPQTENYGYTF

v_call: TRBV4-2
j_call: TRBJ1-2
clone_size: NA
d_call: TRBD1
cdr3_nt: TGTGCCAGCAGCCAACCGGACAGGGGAATAGAAGGCTACACCTTC
cdr3_aa: CASSQPDRGIEGYTF

v_call: TRBV2
j_call: TRBJ1-4
clone_size: once
d_call: TRBD1
cdr3_nt: TGTGCCAGCAGGAGTCGGACAGGGGAGGAAAAACTGTTTTTT
cdr3_aa: CASRSRTGEEKLFF

v_call: TRBV9
j_call: TRBJ2-3
clone_size: NA
d_call: NA
cdr3_nt: TGTGCCAGCAGCGTAGAGGGGACTCCGTCTAGTGGAGCTTTT
cdr3_aa: CASSVEGTPSSGAF

v_call: TRBV15
j_call: TRBJ2-1
clone_size: once
d_call: TRBD1
cdr3_nt: TGTGCCACCAGCGAGAGGGGGCCGGGACAGGTAAACAATGAGCAGTTCTTC
cdr3_aa: CATSERGPGQVNNEQFF

v_call: TRBV5-4
j_call: TRBJ2-1
clone_size: NA
d_call: TRBD2
cdr3_nt: TGTGCCAGCAGCTTTTCTAGCGGGAATGAGCAGTTCTTC
cdr3_aa: CASSFSSGNEQFF

v_call: TRBV6-5
j_call: TRBJ1-2
clone_size: NA
d_call: NA
cdr3_nt: TGTGCCAGCAGCCCCGATGGGGGCGATGGCTACACCTTC
cdr3_aa: CASSPDGGDGYTF

v_call: TRBV5-1
j_call: TRBJ1-2
clone_size: few
d_call: TRBD1
cdr3_nt: TGCGCCAGCAGCTTGGACAGGGGGCCTTATGGCTACACCTTC
cdr3_aa: CASSLDRGPYGYTF

v_call: TRBV12-5
j_call: TRBJ2-5
clone_size: once
d_call: NA
cdr3_nt: TGTGCTAGTGGTCCCAGGACTCAAGAGACCCAGTACTTC
cdr3_aa: CASGPRTQETQYF

v_call: TRBV28
j_call: TRBJ2-1
clone_size: few
d_call: TRBD1
cdr3_nt: TGTGCCAGCAGTGTGGGACAGTACAATGAGCAGTTCTTC
cdr3_aa: CASSVGQYNEQFF

v_call: TRBV21-1
j_call: TRBJ1-5
clone_size: NA
d_call: NA
cdr3_nt: TGTGCCAGCAGCATAGGGGCGGGAGGGGTATACAATCAGCCCCAGCATTTT
cdr3_aa: CASSIGAGGVYNQPQHF

v_call: TRBV2
j_call: TRBJ1-1
clone_size: NA
d_call: TRBD1
cdr3_nt: TGTGCCAGCAGGGGGGCCCCAGGGGGTACTGAAGCTTTCTTT
cdr3_aa: CASRGAPGGTEAFF

v_call: TRBV4-1
j_call: TRBJ1-4
clone_size: NA
d_call: TRBD1
cdr3_nt: TGCGCCAGCAGCCAAGATCCCCCGGGACAGTTAGACGAAAAACTGTTTTTT
cdr3_aa: CASSQDPPGQLDEKLFF